The present TCR beta chain was sequenced within a study of T cells after yellow fever vaccination. General study points: Clones that expanded after primary vaccination mostly reappeared after the booster (roughly 97% CD4, 88% CD8).

J lost 13 bases, V lost 6 bases, and 13 bases had no gene match. The CDR3 has 14 residues. Germline values: CDR1 MNHEY, CDR2 SVGEGT. TCRdb ran MiXCR on the 5' RACE reads and lists one entry per CDR3 protein. In the table there are around 250,000 distinct CDR3 sequences, 6% to 7.5% of which are singletons. Many counts were recorded for this clonotype. Antigen: not known. This sequence was found in a man aged 25 to 40 who received the YFV17D yellow fever vaccine. The rearrangement joins TRBV6-2 or TRBV6-3 to TRBJ2-1, with TRBD2 matching 9 bases. The specimen comprised CD4+ T cells sorted from PBMCs, sampled 15 days after the yellow fever booster vaccination. DNA of the CDR3: TGTGCCAGCAGCCTTTCAGGCCTAGCGGGATTTCAGTTCTTC. The encoded protein is CASSLSGLAGFQFF.